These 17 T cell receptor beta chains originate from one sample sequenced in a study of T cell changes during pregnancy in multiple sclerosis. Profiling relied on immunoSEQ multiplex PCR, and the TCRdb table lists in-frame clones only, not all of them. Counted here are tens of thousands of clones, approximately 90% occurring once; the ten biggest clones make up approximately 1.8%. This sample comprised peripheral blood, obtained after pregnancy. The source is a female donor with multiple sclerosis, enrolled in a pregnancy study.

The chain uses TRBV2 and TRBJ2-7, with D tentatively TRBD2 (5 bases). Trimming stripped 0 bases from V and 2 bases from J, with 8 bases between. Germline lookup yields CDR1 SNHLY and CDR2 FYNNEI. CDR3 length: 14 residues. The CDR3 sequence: CASSEAGRAYEQYF. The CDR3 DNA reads TGTGCCAGCAGTGAAGCAGGGCGGGCCTACGAGCAGTACTTC. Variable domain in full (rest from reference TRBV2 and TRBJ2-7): EPEVTQTPSHQVTQMGQEVILRCVPISNHLYFYWYRQILGQKVEFLVSFYNNEISEKSEIFDDQFSVERPDGSNFTLKIRSTKLEDSAMYFCASSEAGRAYEQYFGPGTRLTVT.

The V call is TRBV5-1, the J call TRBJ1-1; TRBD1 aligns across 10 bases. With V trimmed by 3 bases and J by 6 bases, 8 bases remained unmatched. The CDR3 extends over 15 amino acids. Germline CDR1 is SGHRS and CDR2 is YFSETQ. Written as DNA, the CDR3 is TGCGCCAGCAGCTCAACCGGGACAGGGGATCCTGAAGCTTTCTTT. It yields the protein CASSSTGTGDPEAFF.

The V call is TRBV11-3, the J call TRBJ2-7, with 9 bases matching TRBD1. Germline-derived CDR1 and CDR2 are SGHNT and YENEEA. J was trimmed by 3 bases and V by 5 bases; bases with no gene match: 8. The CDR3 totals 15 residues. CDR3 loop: CASSPGGTGIYEQYF. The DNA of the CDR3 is TGTGCCAGCAGCCCCGGGGGGACAGGGATCTACGAGCAGTACTTC.

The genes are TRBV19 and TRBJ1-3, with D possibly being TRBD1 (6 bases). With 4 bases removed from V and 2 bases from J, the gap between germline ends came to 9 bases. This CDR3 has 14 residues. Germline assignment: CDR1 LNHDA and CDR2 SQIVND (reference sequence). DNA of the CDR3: TGTGCCAGTAGTACAACAGGGACTGGAAACACCATATATTTT. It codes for CASSTTGTGNTIYF.

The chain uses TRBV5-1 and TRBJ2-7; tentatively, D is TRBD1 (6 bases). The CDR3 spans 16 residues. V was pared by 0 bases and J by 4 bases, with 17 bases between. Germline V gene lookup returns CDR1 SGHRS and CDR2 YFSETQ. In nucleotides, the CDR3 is TGCGCCAGCAGCTTGGCAGGGGTGTATAGCCATTACGAGCAGTACTTC. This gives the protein CASSLAGVYSHYEQYF. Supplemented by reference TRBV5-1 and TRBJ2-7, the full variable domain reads KAGVTQTPRYLIKTRGQQVTLSCSPISGHRSVSWYQQTPGQGLQFLFEYFSETQRNKGNFPGRFSGRQFSNSRSEMNVSTLELGDSALYLCASSLAGVYSHYEQYFGPGTRLTVT.

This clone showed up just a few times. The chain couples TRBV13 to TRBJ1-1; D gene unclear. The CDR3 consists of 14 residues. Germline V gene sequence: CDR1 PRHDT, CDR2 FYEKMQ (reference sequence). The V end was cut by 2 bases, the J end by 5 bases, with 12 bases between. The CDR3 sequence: CASSLRRRGTEAFF. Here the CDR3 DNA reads TGTGCCAGCAGCTTAAGGAGGCGCGGGACTGAAGCTTTCTTT.

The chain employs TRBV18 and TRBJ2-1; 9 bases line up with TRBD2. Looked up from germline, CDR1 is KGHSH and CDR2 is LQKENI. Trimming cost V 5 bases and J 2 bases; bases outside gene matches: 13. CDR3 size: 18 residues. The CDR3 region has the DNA TGTGCCAGCTCATCGTACCCGAAGCGGGGGGAAACCTACAATGAGCAGTTCTTC. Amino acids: CASSSYPKRGETYNEQFF.

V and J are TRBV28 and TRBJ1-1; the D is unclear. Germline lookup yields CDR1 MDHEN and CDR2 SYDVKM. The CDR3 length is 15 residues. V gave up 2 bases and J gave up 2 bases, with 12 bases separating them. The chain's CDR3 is CASSLPIHFNTEAFF. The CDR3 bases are TGTGCCAGCAGTTTACCTATTCATTTTAACACTGAAGCTTTCTTT.

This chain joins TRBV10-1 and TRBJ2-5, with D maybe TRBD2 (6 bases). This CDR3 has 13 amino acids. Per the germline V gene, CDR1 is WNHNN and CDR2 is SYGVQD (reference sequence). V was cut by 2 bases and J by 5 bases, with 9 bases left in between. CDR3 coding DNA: TGCGCCAGCAGTGAGGCAGGGAGGGAGACCCAGTACTTC. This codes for CASSEAGRETQYF.

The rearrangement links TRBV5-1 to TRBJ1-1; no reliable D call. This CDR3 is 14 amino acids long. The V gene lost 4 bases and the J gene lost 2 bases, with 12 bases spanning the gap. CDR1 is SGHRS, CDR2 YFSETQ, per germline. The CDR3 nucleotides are TGCGCCAGCAGCCACCAAGACTTCAACACTGAAGCTTTCTTT. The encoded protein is CASSHQDFNTEAFF.

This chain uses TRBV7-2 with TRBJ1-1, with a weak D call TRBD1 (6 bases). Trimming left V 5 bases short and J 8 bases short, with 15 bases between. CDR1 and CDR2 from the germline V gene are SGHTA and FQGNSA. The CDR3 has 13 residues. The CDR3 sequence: CASSTRLGGEAFF. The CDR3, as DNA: TGTGCCAGCAGCACCCGTCTAGGGGGAGAAGCTTTCTTT.

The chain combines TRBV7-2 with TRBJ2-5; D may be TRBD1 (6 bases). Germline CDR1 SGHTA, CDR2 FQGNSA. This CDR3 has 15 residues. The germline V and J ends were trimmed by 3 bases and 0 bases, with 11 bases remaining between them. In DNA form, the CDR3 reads TGTGCCAGCAGCTTGGGGACACTGTACCAAGAGACCCAGTACTTC. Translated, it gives CASSLGTLYQETQYF.

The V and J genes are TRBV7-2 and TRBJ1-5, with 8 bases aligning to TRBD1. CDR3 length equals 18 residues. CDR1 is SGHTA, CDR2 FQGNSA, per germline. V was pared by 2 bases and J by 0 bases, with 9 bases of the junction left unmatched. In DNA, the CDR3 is TGTGCCAGCAGCTTATCGGCAGGGGGCCCATATAGCAATCAGCCCCAGCATTTT. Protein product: CASSLSAGGPYSNQPQHF.

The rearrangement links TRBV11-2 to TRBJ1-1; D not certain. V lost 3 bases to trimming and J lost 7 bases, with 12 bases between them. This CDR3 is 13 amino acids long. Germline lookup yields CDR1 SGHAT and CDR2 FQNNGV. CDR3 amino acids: CASSFGEVGEAFF. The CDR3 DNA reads TGTGCCAGCAGCTTCGGGGAAGTCGGTGAAGCTTTCTTT.

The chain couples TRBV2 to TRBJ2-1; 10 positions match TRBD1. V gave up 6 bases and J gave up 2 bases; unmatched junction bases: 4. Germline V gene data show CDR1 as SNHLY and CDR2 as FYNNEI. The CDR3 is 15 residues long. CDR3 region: CASRLTGGAYNEQFF. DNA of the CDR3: TGTGCCAGCAGATTGACAGGGGGCGCCTACAATGAGCAGTTCTTC.

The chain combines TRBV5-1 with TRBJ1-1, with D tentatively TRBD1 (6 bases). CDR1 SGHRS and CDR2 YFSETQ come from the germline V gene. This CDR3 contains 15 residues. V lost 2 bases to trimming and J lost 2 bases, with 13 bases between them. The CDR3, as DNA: TGCGCCAGCAGCTTCCCGGGGGGCAGTAACACTGAAGCTTTCTTT. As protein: CASSFPGGSNTEAFF.

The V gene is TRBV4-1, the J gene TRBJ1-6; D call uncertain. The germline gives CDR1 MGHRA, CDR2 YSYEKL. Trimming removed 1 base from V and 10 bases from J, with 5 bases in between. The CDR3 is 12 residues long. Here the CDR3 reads CASSQGPSPLHF. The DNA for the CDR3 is TGCGCCAGCAGCCAAGGGCCCTCACCCCTCCACTTT.